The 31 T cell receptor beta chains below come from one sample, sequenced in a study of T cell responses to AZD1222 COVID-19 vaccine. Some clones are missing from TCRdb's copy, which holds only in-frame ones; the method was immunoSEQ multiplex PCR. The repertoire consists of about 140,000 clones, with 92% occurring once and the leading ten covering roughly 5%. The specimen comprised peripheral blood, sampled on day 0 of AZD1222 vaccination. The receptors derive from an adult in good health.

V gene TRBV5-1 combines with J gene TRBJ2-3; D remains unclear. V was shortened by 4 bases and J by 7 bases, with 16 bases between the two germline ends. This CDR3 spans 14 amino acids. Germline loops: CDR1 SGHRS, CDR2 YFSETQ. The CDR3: CASSPRQARNTQYF. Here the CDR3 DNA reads TGCGCCAGCAGCCCCAGACAAGCGCGAAATACGCAGTATTTT.

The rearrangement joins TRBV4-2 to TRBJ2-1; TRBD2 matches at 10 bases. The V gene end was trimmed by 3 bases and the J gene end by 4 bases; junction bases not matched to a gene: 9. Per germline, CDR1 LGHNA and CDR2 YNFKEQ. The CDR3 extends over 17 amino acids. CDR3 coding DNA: TGTGCCAGCAGCCAGTCCGTAGCGGGAGGTACGTACAATGAGCAGTTCTTC. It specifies CASSQSVAGGTYNEQFF.

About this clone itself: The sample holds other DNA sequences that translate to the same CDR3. The CDR3 is CASSLTNSPLHF. CDR3 nucleotides: TGTGCCAGCAGCTTAACCAATTCACCCCTCCACTTT. The chain recombines TRBV7-2 with TRBJ1-6; D is unclear. The CDR3 extends over 12 amino acids. V lost 2 bases and J lost 7, with 3 bases in between. CDR1 SGHTA and CDR2 FQGNSA come from the germline V gene.

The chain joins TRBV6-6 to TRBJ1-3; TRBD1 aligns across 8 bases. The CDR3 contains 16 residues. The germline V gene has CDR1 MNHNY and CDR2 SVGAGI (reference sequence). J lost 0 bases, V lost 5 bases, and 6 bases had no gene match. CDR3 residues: CASSRQQGVSGNTIYF. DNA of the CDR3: TGTGCCAGCAGTCGACAACAGGGGGTCTCTGGAAACACCATATATTTT.

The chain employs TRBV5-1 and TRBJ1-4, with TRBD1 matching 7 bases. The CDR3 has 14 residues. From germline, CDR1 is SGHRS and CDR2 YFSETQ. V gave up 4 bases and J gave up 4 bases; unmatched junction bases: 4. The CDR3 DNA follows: TGCGCCAGCAGCCCGGACAGGCTTAATGAAAAACTGTTTTTT. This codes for CASSPDRLNEKLFF.

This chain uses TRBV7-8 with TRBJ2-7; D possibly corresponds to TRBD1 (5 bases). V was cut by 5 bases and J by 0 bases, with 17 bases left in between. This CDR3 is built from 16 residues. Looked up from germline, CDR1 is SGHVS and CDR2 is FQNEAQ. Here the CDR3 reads CASSLKDSFFSYEQYF. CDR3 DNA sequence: TGTGCCAGCAGCCTTAAAGACAGTTTTTTCTCCTACGAGCAGTACTTC.

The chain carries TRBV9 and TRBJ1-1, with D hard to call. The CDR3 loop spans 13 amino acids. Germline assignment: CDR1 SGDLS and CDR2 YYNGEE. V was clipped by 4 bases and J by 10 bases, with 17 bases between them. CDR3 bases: TGTGCCAGCAGCCTCCTGGCGGCCGAAGTAGCTTTCTTT. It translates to CASSLLAAEVAFF.

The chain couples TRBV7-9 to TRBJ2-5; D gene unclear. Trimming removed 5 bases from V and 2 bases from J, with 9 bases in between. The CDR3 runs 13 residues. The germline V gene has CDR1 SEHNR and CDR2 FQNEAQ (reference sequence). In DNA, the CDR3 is TGTGCCAGCAGCCCAATGGGACAAGAGACCCAGTACTTC. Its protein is CASSPMGQETQYF.

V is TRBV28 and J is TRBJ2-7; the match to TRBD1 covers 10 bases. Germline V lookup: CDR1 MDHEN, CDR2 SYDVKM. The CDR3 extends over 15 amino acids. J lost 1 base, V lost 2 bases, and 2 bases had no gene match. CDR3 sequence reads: CASSLGQGGSYEQYF. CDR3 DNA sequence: TGTGCCAGCAGTTTAGGACAGGGGGGATCCTACGAGCAGTACTTC.

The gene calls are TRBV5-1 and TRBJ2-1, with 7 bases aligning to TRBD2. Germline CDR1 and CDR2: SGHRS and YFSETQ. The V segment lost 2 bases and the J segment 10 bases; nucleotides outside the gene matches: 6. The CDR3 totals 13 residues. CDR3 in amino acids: CASSFPSGGEQFF. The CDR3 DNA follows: TGCGCCAGCAGCTTTCCTAGCGGAGGGGAGCAGTTCTTC.

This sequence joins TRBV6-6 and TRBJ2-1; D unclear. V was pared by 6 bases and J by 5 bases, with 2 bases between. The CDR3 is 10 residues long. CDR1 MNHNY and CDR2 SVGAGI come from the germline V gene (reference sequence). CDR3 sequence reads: CASSNNEQFF. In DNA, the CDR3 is TGTGCCAGCAGCAACAATGAGCAGTTCTTC.

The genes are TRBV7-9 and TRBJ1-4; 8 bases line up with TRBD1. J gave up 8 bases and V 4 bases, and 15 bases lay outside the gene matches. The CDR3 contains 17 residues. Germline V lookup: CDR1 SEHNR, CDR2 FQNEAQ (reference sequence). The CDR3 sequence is CASSSLGATGEEEKLFF. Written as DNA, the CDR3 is TGTGCCAGCAGCTCGCTGGGTGCGACAGGGGAAGAGGAAAAACTGTTTTTT.

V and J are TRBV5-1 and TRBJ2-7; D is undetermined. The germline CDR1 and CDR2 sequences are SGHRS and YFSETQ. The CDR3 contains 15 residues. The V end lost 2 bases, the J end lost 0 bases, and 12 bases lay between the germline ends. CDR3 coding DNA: TGCGCCAGCAGCTTCCGGCAGCTAAGCTCCTACGAGCAGTACTTC. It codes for CASSFRQLSSYEQYF.

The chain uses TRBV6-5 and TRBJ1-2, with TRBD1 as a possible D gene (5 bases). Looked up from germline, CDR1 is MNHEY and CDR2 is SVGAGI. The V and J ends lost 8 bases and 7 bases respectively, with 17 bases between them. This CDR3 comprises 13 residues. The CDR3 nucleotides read TGTGCCAGCTCCAATCCCGCGACAGTTGGCTACACCTTC. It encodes CASSNPATVGYTF.

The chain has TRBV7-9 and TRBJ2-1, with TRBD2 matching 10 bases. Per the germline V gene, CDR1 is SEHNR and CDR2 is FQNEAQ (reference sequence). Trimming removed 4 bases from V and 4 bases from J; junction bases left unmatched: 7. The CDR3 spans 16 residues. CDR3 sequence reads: CASSWTGLAEYNEQFF. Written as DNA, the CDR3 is TGTGCCAGCAGCTGGACCGGACTAGCGGAGTACAATGAGCAGTTCTTC.

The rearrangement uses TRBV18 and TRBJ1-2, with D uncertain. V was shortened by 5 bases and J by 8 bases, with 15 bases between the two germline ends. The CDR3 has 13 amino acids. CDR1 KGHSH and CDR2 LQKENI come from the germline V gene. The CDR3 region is CASSERQERGYTF. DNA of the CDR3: TGTGCCAGCTCAGAACGGCAGGAGAGGGGCTACACCTTC.

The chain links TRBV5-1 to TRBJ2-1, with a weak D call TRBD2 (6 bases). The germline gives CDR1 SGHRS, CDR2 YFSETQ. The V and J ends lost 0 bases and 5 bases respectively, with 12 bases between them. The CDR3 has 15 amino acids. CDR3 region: CASSLGGLSDNEQFF. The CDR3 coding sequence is TGCGCCAGCAGCTTGGGGGGACTTAGCGACAATGAGCAGTTCTTC.

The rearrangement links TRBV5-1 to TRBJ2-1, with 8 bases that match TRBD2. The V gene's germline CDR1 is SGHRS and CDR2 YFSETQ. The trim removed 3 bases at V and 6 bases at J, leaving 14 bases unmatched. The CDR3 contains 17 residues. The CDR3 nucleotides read TGCGCCAGCAGCTCCCATGTCAAGGGACTAGACGGCAATGAGCAGTTCTTC. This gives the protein CASSSHVKGLDGNEQFF.

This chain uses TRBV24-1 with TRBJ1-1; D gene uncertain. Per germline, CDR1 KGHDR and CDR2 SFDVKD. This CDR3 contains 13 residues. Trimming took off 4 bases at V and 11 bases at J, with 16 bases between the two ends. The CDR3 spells CATSELDKTGAFF. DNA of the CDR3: TGTGCCACCAGTGAACTTGACAAGACGGGGGCTTTCTTT.

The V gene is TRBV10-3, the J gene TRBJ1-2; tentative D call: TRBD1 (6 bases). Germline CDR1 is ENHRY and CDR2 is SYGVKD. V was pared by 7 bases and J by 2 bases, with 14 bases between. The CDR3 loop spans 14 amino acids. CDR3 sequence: CAITEQGGNYGYTF. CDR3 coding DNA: TGTGCCATCACCGAACAGGGTGGAAACTATGGCTACACCTTC.

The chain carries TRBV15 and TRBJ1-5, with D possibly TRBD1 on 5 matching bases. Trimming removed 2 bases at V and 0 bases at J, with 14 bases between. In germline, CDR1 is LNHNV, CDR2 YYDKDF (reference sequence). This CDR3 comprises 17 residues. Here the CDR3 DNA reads TGTGCCACCAGCAGACCCGGTCGGGGGTATAGCAATCAGCCCCAGCATTTT. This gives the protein CATSRPGRGYSNQPQHF. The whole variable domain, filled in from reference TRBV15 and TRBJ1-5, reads DAMVIQNPRYQVTQFGKPVTLSCSQTLNHNVMYWYQQKSSQAPKLLFHYYDKDFNNEADTPDNFQSRRPNTSFCFLDIRSPGLGDTAMYLCATSRPGRGYSNQPQHFGDGTRLSIL.

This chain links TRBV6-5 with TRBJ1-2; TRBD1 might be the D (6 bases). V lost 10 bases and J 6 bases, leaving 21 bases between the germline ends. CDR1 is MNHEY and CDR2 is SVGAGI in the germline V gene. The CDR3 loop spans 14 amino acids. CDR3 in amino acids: CAIKKVGGPHGYTF. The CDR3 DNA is TGTGCCATCAAAAAGGTGGGGGGGCCTCATGGCTACACCTTC.

Written as DNA, the CDR3 is TGTGCCAGCAGCGCTCTGGGAGGGCAAGGGTATGAGCAGTTCTTC. It codes for CASSALGGQGYEQFF. The chain is built from TRBV5-4 and TRBJ2-1; the match to TRBD2 covers 7 bases. The CDR3 sequence is 15 residues long. J lost 8 bases, V lost 4 bases, and 12 bases had no gene match. In germline, CDR1 is SGHNT, CDR2 YYREEE (reference sequence).

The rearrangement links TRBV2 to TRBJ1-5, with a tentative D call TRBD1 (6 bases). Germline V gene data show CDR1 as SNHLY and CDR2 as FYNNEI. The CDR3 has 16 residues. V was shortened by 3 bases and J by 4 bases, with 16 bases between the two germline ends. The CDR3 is CASSERRVRGNQPQHF. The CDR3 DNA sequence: TGTGCCAGCAGTGAGAGACGCGTAAGGGGGAATCAGCCCCAGCATTTT.

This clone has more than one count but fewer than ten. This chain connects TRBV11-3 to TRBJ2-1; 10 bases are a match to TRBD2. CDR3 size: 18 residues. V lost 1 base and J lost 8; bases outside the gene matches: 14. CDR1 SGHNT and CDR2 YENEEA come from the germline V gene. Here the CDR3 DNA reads TGTGCCAGCAGCTTAGGAGTTTCTGCAGCGGGGGGGCCCTATGAGCAGTTCTTC. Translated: CASSLGVSAAGGPYEQFF.

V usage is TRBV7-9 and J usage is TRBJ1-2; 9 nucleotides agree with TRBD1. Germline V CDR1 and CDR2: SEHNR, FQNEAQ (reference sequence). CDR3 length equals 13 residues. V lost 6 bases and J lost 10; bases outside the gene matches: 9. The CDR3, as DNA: TGTGCCAGCAGTTATAGGGGGACAGGGATCTACACCTTC. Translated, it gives CASSYRGTGIYTF.

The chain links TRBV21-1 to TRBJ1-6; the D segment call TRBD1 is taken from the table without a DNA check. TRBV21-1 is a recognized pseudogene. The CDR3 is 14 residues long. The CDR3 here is CASSKGQVNSPLHF. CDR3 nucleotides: TGTGCCAGCAGCAAAGGTCAGGTTAATTCACCCCTCCACTTT.

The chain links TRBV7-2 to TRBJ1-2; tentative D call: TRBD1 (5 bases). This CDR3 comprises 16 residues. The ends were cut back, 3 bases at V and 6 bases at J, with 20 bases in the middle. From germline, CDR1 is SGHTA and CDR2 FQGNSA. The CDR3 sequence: CASSLRDVVAGNGYTF. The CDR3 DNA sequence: TGTGCCAGCAGCTTGCGGGACGTCGTGGCCGGAAATGGCTACACCTTC.

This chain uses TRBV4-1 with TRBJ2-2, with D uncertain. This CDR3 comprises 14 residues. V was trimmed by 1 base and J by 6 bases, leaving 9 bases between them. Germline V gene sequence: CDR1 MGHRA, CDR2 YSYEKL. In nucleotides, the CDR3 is TGCGCCAGCAGCCAAGTCCCGTGGGCCGGGGAGCTGTTTTTT. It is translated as CASSQVPWAGELFF.

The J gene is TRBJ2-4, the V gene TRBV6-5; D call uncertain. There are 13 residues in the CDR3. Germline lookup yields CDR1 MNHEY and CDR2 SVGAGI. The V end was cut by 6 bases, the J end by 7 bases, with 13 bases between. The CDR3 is CASRWVGRNIQYF. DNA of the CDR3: TGTGCCAGCAGGTGGGTGGGAAGGAACATTCAGTACTTC.

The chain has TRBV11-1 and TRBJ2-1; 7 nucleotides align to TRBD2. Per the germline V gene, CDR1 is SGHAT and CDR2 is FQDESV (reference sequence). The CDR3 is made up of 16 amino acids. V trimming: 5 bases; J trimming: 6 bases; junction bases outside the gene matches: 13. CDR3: CASSPSLAELGNEQFF. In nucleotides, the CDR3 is TGTGCCAGCAGCCCTAGTCTAGCGGAGCTAGGCAATGAGCAGTTCTTC.